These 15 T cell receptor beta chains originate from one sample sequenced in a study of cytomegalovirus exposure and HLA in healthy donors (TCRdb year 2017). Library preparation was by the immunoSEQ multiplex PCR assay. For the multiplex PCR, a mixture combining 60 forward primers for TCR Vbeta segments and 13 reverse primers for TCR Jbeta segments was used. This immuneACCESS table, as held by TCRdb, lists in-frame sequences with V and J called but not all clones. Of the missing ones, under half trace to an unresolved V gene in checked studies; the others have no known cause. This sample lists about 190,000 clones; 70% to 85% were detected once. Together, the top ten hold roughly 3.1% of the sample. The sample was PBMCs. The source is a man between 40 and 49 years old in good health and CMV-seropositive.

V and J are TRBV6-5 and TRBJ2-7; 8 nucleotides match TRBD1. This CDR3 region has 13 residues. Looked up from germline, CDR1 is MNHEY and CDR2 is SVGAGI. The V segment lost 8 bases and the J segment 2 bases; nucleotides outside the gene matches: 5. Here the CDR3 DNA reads TGTGCCAGCGGACGGGACAGGCCCTACGAGCAGTACTTC. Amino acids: CASGRDRPYEQYF.

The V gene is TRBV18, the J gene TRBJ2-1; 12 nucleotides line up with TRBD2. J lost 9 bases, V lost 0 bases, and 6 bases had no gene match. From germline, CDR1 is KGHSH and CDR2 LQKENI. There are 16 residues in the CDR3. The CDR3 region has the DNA TGTGCCAGCTCACCACCCTCTAGCGGGGGGGCCCGTGAGCAGTTCTTC. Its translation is CASSPPSSGGAREQFF.

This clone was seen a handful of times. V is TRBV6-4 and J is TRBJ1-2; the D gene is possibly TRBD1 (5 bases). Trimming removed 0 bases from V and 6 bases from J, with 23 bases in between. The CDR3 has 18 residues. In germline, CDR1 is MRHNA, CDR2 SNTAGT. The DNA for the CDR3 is TGTGCCAGCAGTGACTCTCAGGACATGCCCCTGGGTATGGATGGCTACACCTTC. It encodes CASSDSQDMPLGMDGYTF.

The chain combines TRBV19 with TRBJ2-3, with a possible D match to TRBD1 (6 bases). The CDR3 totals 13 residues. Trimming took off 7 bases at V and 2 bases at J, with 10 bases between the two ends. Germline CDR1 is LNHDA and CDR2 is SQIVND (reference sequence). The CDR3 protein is CASMDRYTDTQYF. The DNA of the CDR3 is TGTGCCAGTATGGACAGATACACAGATACGCAGTATTTT. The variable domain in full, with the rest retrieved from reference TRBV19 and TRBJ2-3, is DGGITQSPKYLFRKEGQNVTLSCEQNLNHDAMYWYRQDPGQGLRLIYYSQIVNDFQKGDIAEGYSVSREKKESFPLTVTSAQKNPTAFYLCASMDRYTDTQYFGPGTRLTVL.

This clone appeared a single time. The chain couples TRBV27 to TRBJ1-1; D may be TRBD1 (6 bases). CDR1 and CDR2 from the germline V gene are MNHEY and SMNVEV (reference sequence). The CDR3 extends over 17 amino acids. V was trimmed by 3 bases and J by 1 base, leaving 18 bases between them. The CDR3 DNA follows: TGTGCCAGCAGTTTTGGGGGGGGCCCTAAATCGAACACTGAAGCTTTCTTT. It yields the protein CASSFGGGPKSNTEAFF.

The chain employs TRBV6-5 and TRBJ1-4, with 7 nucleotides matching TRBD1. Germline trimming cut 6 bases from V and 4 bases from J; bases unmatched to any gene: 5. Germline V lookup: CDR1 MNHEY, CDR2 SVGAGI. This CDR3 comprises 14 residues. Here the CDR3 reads CASSPGQINEKLFF. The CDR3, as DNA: TGTGCCAGCAGCCCGGGACAGATTAATGAAAAACTGTTTTTT.

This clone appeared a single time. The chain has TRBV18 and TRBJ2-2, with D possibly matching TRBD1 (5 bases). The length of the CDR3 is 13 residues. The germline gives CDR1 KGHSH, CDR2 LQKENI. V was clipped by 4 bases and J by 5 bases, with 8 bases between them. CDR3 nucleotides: TGTGCCAGCTCACTCCAGGGAACCGGGGAGCTGTTTTTT. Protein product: CASSLQGTGELFF. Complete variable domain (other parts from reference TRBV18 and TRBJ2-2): NAGVMQNPRHLVRRRGQEARLRCSPMKGHSHVYWYRQLPEEGLKFMVYLQKENIIDESGMPKERFSAEFPKEGPSILRIQQVVRGDSAAYFCASSLQGTGELFFGEGSRLTVL.

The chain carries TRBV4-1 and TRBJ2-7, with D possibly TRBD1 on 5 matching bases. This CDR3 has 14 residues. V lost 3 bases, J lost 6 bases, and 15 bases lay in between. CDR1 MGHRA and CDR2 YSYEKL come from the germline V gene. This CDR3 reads CASSQETQGTEQYF. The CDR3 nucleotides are TGCGCCAGCAGCCAGGAAACCCAGGGTACCGAGCAGTACTTC.

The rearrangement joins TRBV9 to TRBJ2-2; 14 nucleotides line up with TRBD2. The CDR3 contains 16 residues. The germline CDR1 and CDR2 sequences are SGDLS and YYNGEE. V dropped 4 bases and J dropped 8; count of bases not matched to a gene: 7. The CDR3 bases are TGTGCCAGCAGCATTGGACTAGCGGGAGGATCGGGGGAGCTGTTTTTT. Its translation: CASSIGLAGGSGELFF.

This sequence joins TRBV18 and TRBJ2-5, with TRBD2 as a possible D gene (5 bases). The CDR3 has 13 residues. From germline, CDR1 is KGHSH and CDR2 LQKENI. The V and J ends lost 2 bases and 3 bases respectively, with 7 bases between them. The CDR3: CASSPMREETQYF. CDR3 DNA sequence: TGTGCCAGCTCACCAATGCGGGAAGAGACCCAGTACTTC.

In nucleotides, the CDR3 is TGTGCCAGTAGTAACACAGGGGTCTACGAGCAGTACTTC. As protein: CASSNTGVYEQYF. The chain recombines TRBV19 with TRBJ2-7, with TRBD1 matching 7 bases. Germline V gene sequence: CDR1 LNHDA, CDR2 SQIVND (reference sequence). V shed 4 bases and J 3 bases; nucleotides not matched to a gene: 3. The CDR3 extends over 13 amino acids.

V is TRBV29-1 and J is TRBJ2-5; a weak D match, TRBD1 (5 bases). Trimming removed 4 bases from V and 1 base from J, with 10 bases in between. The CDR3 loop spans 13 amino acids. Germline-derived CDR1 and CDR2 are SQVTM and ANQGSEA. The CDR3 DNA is TGCAGCGTTGCACAGGCAGCCCAAGAGACCCAGTACTTC. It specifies CSVAQAAQETQYF.

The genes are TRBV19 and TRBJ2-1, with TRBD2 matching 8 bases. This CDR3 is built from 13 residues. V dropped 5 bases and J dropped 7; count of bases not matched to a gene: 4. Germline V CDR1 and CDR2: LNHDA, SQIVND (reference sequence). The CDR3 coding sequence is TGTGCCAGTAGTCCTGGACTAGCAAATGAGCAGTTCTTC. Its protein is CASSPGLANEQFF.

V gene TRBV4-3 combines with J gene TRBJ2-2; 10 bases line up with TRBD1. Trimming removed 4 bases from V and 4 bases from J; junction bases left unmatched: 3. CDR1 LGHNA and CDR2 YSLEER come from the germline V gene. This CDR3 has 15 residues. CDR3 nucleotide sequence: TGCGCCAGCAGCCCCCGGACAGGGGGCACCGGGGAGCTGTTTTTT. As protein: CASSPRTGGTGELFF.

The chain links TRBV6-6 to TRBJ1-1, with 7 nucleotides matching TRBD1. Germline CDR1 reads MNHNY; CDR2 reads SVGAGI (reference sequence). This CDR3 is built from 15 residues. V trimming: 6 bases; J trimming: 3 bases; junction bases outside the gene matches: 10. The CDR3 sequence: CASSHSSRGDTEAFF. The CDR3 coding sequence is TGTGCCAGCAGCCACTCCTCCAGGGGGGACACTGAAGCTTTCTTT.